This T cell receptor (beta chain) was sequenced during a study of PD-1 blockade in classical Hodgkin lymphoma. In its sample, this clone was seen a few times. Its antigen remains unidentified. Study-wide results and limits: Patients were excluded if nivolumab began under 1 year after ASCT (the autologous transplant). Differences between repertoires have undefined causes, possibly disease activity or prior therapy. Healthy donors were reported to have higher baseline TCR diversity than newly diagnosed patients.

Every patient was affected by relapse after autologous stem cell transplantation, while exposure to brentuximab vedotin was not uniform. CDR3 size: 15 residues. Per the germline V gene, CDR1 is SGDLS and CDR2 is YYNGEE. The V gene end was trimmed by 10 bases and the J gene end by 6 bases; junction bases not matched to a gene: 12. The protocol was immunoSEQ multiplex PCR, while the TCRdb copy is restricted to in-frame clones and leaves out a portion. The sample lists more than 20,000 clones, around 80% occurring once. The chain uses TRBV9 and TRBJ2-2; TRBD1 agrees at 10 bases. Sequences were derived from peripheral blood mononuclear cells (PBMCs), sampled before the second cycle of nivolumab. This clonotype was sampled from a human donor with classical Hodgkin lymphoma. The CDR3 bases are TGTGCCTCACAGCGGGGACAGGGGTCCGCCGGGGAGCTGTTTTTT. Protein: CASQRGQGSAGELFF. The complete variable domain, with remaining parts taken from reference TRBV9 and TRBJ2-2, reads DSGVTQTPKHLITATGQRVTLRCSPRSGDLSVYWYQQSLDQGLQFLIQYYNGEERAKGNILERFSAQQFPDLHSELNLSSLELGDSALYFCASQRGQGSAGELFFGEGSRLTVL.